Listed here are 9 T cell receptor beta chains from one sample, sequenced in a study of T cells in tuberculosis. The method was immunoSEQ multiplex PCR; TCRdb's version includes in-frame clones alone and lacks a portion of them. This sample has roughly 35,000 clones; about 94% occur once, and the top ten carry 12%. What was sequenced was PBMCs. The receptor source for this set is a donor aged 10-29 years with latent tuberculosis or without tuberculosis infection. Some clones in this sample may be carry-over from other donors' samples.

The CDR3 is CASRPGQTNTEAFF. The CDR3 DNA sequence: TGTGCCAGCCGACCGGGACAGACGAACACTGAAGCTTTCTTT. This chain joins TRBV6-6 and TRBJ1-1, with TRBD1 matching 7 bases. Germline CDR1 reads MNHNY; CDR2 reads SVGAGI (reference sequence). The CDR3 has 14 amino acids. The J segment lost 1 base and the V segment lost 8 bases, leaving 7 bases of the junction unmatched.

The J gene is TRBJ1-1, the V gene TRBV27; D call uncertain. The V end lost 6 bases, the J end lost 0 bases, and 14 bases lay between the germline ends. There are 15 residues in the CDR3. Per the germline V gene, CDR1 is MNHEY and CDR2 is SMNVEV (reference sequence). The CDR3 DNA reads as TGTGCCAGCAGACAACTAATTGGAGTGAACACTGAAGCTTTCTTT. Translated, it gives CASRQLIGVNTEAFF.

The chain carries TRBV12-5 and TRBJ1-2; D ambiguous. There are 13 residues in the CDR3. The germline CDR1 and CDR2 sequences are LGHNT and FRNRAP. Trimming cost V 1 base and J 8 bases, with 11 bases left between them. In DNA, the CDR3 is TGTGCTAGTGGTTTGGCGTATCTGGGCGGCTACACCTTC. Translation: CASGLAYLGGYTF.

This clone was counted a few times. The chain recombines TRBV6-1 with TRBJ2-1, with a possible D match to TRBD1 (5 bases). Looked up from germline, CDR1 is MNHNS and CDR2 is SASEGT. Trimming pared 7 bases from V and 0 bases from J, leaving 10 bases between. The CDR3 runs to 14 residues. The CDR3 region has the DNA TGTGCCAGCACAGGACACAGCTCCTACAATGAGCAGTTCTTC. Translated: CASTGHSSYNEQFF.

The CDR3 bases are TGTGCCAGTAGCCCAATTACCGGGCGGGACGATCAGCCCCAGCATTTT. Amino acids: CASSPITGRDDQPQHF. The chain recombines TRBV19 with TRBJ1-5; TRBD1 might be the D (5 bases). This CDR3 spans 16 amino acids. V was clipped by 6 bases and J by 5 bases, with 20 bases between them. CDR1 is LNHDA, CDR2 SQIVND, per germline (reference sequence).

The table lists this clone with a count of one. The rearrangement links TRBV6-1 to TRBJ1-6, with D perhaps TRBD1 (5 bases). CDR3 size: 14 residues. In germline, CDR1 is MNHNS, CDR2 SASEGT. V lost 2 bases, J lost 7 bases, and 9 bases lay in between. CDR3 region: CASSEWAGNSPLHF. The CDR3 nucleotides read TGTGCCAGCAGTGAATGGGCAGGGAATTCACCCCTCCACTTT.

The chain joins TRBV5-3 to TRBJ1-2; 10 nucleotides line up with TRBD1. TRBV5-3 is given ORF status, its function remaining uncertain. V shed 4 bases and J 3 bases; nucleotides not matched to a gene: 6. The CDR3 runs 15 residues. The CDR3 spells CARSQSTGGDYGYTF. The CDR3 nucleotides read TGTGCCAGAAGCCAATCGACAGGGGGCGACTATGGCTACACCTTC.

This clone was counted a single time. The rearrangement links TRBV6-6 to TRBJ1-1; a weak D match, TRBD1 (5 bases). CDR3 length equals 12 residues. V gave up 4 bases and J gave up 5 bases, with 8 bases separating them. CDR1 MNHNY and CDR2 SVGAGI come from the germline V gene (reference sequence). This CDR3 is CASSSGETEAFF. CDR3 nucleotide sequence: TGTGCCAGCAGTTCGGGGGAGACTGAAGCTTTCTTT.

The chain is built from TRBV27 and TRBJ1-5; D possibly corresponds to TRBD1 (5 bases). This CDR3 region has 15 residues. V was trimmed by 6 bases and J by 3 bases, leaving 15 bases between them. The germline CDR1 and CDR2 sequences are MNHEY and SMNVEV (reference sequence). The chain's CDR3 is CASRNRGFANQPQHF. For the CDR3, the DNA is TGTGCCAGCAGGAATAGGGGATTCGCCAATCAGCCCCAGCATTTT.